This is a list of T cell receptor beta chains from one sample in a study of shared clonotypes between healthy human individuals. Sequencing was performed with immunoSEQ multiplex PCR; in TCRdb, only in-frame clones are kept and a portion is missing. The table lists roughly 2.2 million clones, around 93% of them singletons, with around 0.35% in the top ten. The sequencing input was naive CD4+ T cells from PBMCs. The receptors stem from a man aged 18 to 29 in good health. Some clones in this sample may be carry-over from other donors' samples. The CDR3 runs from the conserved cysteine through the conserved F or W. A D gene is named only where the DNA matches it firmly. Size tells how often a clone was seen (once, few, many) or the class of an expanded clone, and some rows leave it out.

>-|TRBJ2-1|-|TRBV5-4
CASSLGTWGNEQFF
TGTGCCAGCAGCTTGGGGACATGGGGCAATGAGCAGTTCTTC
>-|TRBJ2-7|-|TRBV14
CASSQDISSQQYF
TGTGCCAGCAGCCAAGATATAAGCTCTCAGCAGTACTTC
>TRBD2|TRBJ2-1|-|TRBV19
CASSIGASGSKQFF
TGTGCCAGTAGTATTGGGGCTAGCGGGAGTAAGCAGTTCTTC
>TRBD2|TRBJ2-7|-|TRBV10-3
CAISARLAGRYEQYF
TGTGCCATCAGCGCCCGACTAGCGGGCCGATACGAGCAGTACTTC
>TRBD2|TRBJ2-5|-|TRBV5-1
CASSSSLAGRSETQYF
TGCGCCAGCAGCTCTTCTTTAGCGGGGAGGTCAGAGACCCAGTACTTC
>-|TRBJ2-5|-|TRBV4-1
CASSLTSSNAGGGLQETQYF
TGCGCCAGCAGCCTCACAAGTTCAAATGCGGGTGGGGGTTTGCAAGAGACCCAGTACTTC
>TRBD1|TRBJ1-1|-|TRBV5-1
CASSRDSLNTEAFF
TGCGCCAGCAGCCGGGACAGCTTGAACACTGAAGCTTTCTTT
>TRBD1|TRBJ1-4|once|TRBV6-6
CASSLTGTDEKLFF
TGTGCCAGCAGCCTGACAGGGACGGATGAAAAACTGTTTTTT
>-|TRBJ1-1|few|TRBV10-3
CAISLRGIENTEAFF
TGTGCCATCAGCCTAAGGGGAATAGAGAACACTGAAGCTTTCTTT
>-|TRBJ2-6|-|TRBV19
CASSIVRGSGANVLTF
TGTGCCAGTAGTATAGTGAGGGGATCTGGGGCCAACGTCCTGACTTTC
>-|TRBJ1-4|-|TRBV5-1
CASSSRQETNEKLFF
TGCGCCAGCAGCTCTAGACAGGAAACTAATGAAAAACTGTTTTTT
>-|TRBJ2-7|-|TRBV27
CASSLYGSGSGPEQYF
TGTGCCAGCAGTTTATATGGTTCAGGCTCAGGACCCGAGCAGTACTTC
>-|TRBJ2-2|-|TRBV18
CASSRTENTGELFF
TGTGCCAGCTCACGGACAGAGAACACCGGGGAGCTGTTTTTT
>-|TRBJ2-5|-|TRBV6-1
CASSEAPFGTTETQYF
TGTGCCAGCAGTGAAGCGCCCTTCGGGACAACAGAGACCCAGTACTTC
>-|TRBJ2-2|-|TRBV25-1
CASSPPGAGNTGELFF
TGTGCCAGCTCCCCCCCAGGGGCGGGGAACACCGGGGAGCTGTTTTTT
>-|TRBJ1-1|-|TRBV9
CASSVEGHRNTEAFF
TGTGCCAGCAGCGTAGAGGGACACAGGAACACTGAAGCTTTCTTT
>-|TRBJ2-2|-|TRBV18
CASSRVDRTGELFF
TGTGCCAGCTCCCGGGTGGATCGGACCGGGGAGCTGTTTTTT
>TRBD1|TRBJ2-5|-|TRBV5-6
CASSFFRDRAETQYF
TGTGCCAGCAGCTTTTTCCGGGACAGGGCAGAGACCCAGTACTTC
>-|TRBJ2-4|-|TRBV6-1
CASSEARIQYF
TGTGCCAGCAGTGAAGCGAGGATTCAGTACTTC
>TRBD2|TRBJ2-2|-|TRBV2
CASGQRGLTGELFF
TGTGCCAGTGGCCAGCGGGGACTCACCGGGGAGCTGTTTTTT
>-|TRBJ2-7|once|TRBV18
CASSRDVYEQYF
TGTGCCAGCTCCCGGGACGTATACGAGCAGTACTTC
>-|TRBJ2-7|-|TRBV5-1
CASHTAPGFYEQYF
TGCGCCAGCCACACCGCCCCAGGGTTCTACGAGCAGTACTTC
>-|TRBJ2-1|-|TRBV19
CASSKNNEQFF
TGTGCCAGTAGCAAGAACAATGAGCAGTTCTTC